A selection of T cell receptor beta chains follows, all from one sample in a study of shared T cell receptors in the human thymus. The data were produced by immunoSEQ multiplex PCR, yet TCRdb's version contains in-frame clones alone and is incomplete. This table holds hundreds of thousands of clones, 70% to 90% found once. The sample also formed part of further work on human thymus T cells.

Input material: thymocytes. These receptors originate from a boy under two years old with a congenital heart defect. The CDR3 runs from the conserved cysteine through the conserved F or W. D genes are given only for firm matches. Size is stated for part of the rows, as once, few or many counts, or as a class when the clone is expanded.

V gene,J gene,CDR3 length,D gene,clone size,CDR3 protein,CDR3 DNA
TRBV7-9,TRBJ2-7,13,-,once,CASSLPGSYEQYF,TGTGCCAGCAGCTTGCCGGGTTCCTACGAGCAGTACTTC
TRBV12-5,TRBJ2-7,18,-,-,CASGLTPFPAATSYEQYF,TGTGCTAGTGGTTTGACCCCGTTTCCAGCGGCCACCTCCTACGAGCAGTACTTC
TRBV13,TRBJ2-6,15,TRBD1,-,CASSRTGSGANVLTF,TGTGCCAGCAGCCGGACAGGGTCTGGGGCCAACGTCCTGACTTTC
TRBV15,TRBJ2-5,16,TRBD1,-,CATSREGDRVQETQYF,TGTGCCACCAGCAGAGAGGGAGACAGGGTTCAAGAGACCCAGTACTTC
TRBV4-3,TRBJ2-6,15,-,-,CASSQGGPGANVLTF,TGCGCCAGCAGCCAAGGGGGGCCTGGGGCCAACGTCCTGACTTTC
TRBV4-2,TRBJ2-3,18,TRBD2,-,CASSQLSARTSGSDTQYF,TGTGCCAGCAGCCAACTGTCAGCGCGGACTAGCGGGAGCGATACGCAGTATTTT
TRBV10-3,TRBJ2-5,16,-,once,CAISESEAGPQETQYF,TGTGCCATCAGTGAGAGCGAAGCGGGCCCGCAAGAGACCCAGTACTTC
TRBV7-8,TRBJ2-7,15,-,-,CASSLAGDNSYEQYF,TGTGCCAGCAGCTTAGCGGGGGACAACTCCTACGAGCAGTACTTC
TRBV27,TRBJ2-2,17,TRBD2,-,CASSRRGTSGMGEELFF,TGTGCCAGCAGCCGCAGAGGGACTAGCGGGATGGGTGAGGAGCTGTTTTTT
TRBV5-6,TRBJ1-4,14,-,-,CASSPQGRNEKLFF,TGTGCCAGCAGCCCTCAGGGGCGAAATGAAAAACTGTTTTTT
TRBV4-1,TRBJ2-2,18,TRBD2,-,CASSQDGLAGGGTGELFF,TGCGCCAGCAGCCAAGATGGGCTAGCGGGAGGGGGCACCGGGGAGCTGTTTTTT
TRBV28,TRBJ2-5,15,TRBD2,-,CASSLRTSRGETQYF,TGTGCCAGCAGTTTAAGGACTAGTCGGGGGGAGACCCAGTACTTC
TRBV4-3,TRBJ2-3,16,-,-,CASSQERREITDTQYF,TGCGCCAGCAGCCAAGAACGCCGGGAAATCACAGATACGCAGTATTTT
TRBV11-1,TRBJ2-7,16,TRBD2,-,CASSQTTSGDPYEQYF,TGTGCCAGCAGCCAAACAACTAGCGGGGACCCCTACGAGCAGTACTTC
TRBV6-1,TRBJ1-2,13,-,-,CASRGGTAYGYTF,TGTGCCAGCAGGGGGGGGACGGCTTATGGCTACACCTTC
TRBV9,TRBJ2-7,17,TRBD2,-,CASSSTPDPTSGYEQYF,TGTGCCAGCAGCTCCACCCCGGATCCGACTAGCGGCTACGAGCAGTACTTC
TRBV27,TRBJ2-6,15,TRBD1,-,CASSQGVSGANVLTF,TGTGCCAGCAGCCAGGGGGTCTCTGGGGCCAACGTCCTGACTTTC
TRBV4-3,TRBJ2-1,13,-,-,CASSQDQRCEQFF,TGCGCCAGCAGCCAAGATCAGCGATGTGAGCAGTTCTTC
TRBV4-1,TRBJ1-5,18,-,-,CASSQVKTGNDSNQPQHF,TGCGCCAGCAGCCAAGTTAAGACAGGAAATGATAGCAATCAGCCCCAGCATTTT
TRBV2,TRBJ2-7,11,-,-,CASSRGGEQYF,TGTGCCAGCAGCCGAGGAGGCGAGCAGTACTTC
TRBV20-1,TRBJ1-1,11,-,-,CRPRSGAEAFF,TGCAGACCCCGGAGCGGGGCTGAAGCTTTCTTT
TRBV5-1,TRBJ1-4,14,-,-,CASSFDRAGEKLFF,TGCGCCAGCAGCTTCGACCGGGCGGGTGAAAAACTGTTTTTT
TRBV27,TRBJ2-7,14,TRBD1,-,CASRGTGGTYEQYF,TGTGCCAGCAGAGGGACAGGGGGCACCTACGAGCAGTACTTC
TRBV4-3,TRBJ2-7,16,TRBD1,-,CASSQGRGQGAYEQYF,TGCGCCAGCAGCCAAGGTAGGGGACAGGGGGCCTACGAGCAGTACTTC
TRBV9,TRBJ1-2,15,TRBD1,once,CASTPGQGANYGYTF,TGTGCCAGCACCCCTGGACAGGGAGCTAACTATGGCTACACCTTC
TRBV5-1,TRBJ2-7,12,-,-,CASSLGQKEQYF,TGCGCCAGCAGCTTGGGACAGAAGGAGCAGTACTTC
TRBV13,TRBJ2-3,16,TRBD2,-,CASSLVLAGDTDTQYF,TGTGCCAGCAGCTTAGTCCTAGCGGGCGACACAGATACGCAGTATTTT
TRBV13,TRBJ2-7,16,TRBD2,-,CASSLSQAGGPVEQYF,TGTGCCAGCAGCTTATCCCAAGCGGGAGGGCCCGTCGAGCAGTACTTC
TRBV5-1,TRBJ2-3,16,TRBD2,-,CASSPSGEHSTDTQYF,TGCGCCAGCAGCCCTAGCGGGGAACATAGCACAGATACGCAGTATTTT